This TCR beta chain came from a study of post-analysis software for immune sequencing data. General study findings and limits: Among 4 or 5 TRBV segments more frequent in patients than controls were TRBV5-6, TRBV5-1 and TRBV20-1. Controls significantly exceeded multiple sclerosis patients in normalized Chao1 diversity.

Unique molecular identifiers were present in the TCR beta cDNA libraries. TCRdb used MiXCR to reprocess the PCR reads, holding one entry per CDR3 protein. Here the sample spans over 300,000 distinct CDR3 sequences, roughly 30% being singletons. The CDR3 is 14 residues long. The V end was cut by 5 bases, the J end by 11 bases, with 21 bases between. CDR1 is SGHTA, CDR2 FQGNSA, per germline. With regard to this clonotype: As yet, its antigen is unknown.

The chain has TRBV7-2 and TRBJ2-5; a weak D match, TRBD1 (6 bases). The sequenced sample consisted of blood. The clonotype comes from a girl between 10 and 17 years old with multiple sclerosis. The CDR3 loop reads CASSPQPGAGEQYF. CDR3 DNA sequence: TGTGCCAGCAGCCCACAACCAGGGGCCGGGGAGCAGTACTTC.